This TCR beta chain stems from a study of read filtering for tumor transcriptome and immune sequencing. Across the study: Patients were 17 male and approximately 15 female, mean age 65.9 years, range about 45 to 85. DNase treatment preceded whole-transcriptome library preparation. TCR-mapped reads were about 4 to 11 million with IR-seq versus roughly 80 to 1,300 with RNA-seq. Points from the study as a whole: Sorted CD138-negative bone marrow cells were not purified T cells.

This library used roughly 400 ng RNA and molecular barcoded adaptors spanning alpha/delta and beta/gamma chains. TCRdb reanalysed the reads using MiXCR and keeps one entry per CDR3 protein. The sample contains over 90,000 distinct CDR3 sequences, roughly 21% of which appear only once. Germline CDR1 reads DFQATT; CDR2 reads SNEGSKA (reference sequence). V lost 0 bases and J lost 7, with 13 bases in between. This CDR3 has 14 amino acids. This clonotype came up many times. The antigen is unknown. The source is a donor at least 40 years old with multiple myeloma. The V gene is TRBV20-1, the J gene TRBJ2-1; a weak D match, TRBD2 (6 bases). The source material was a population of CD138-negative cells sorted from bone marrow. CDR3 region: CSARDPTAGNEQFF. The DNA of the CDR3 is TGCAGTGCTAGAGATCCCACCGCGGGGAATGAGCAGTTCTTC.